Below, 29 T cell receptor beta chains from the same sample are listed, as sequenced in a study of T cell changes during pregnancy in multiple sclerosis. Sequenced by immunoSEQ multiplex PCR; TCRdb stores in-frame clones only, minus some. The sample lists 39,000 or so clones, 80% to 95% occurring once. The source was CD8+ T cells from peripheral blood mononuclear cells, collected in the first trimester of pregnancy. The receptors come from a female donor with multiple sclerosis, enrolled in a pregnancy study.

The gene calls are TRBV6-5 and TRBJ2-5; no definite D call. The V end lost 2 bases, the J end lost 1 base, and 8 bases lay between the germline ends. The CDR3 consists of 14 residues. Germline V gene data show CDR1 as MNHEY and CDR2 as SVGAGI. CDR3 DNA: TGTGCCAGCAGTTACGACGACACCCAAGAGACCCAGTACTTC. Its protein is CASSYDDTQETQYF.

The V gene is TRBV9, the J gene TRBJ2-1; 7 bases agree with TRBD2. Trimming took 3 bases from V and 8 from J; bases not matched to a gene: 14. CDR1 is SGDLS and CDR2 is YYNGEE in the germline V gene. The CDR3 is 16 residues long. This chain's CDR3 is CASSGRIGGREDEQFF. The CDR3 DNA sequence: TGTGCCAGCAGCGGCCGCATTGGGGGGAGGGAGGATGAGCAGTTCTTC. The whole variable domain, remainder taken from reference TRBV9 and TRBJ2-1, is DSGVTQTPKHLITATGQRVTLRCSPRSGDLSVYWYQQSLDQGLQFLIQYYNGEERAKGNILERFSAQQFPDLHSELNLSSLELGDSALYFCASSGRIGGREDEQFFGPGTRLTVL.

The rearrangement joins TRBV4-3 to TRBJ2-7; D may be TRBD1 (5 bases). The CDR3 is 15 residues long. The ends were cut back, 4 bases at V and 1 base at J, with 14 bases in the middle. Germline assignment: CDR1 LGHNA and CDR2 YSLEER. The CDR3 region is CASSPSDSGSYEQYF. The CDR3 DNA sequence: TGCGCCAGCAGCCCATCTGACTCAGGGTCCTACGAGCAGTACTTC.

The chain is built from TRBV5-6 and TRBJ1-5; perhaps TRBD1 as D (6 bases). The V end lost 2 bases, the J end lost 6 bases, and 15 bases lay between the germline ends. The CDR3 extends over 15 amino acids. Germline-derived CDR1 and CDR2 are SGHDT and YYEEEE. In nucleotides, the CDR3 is TGTGCCAGCAGCTTAGGGGCGGGGGCCGCTCAGCCCCAGCATTTT. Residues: CASSLGAGAAQPQHF.

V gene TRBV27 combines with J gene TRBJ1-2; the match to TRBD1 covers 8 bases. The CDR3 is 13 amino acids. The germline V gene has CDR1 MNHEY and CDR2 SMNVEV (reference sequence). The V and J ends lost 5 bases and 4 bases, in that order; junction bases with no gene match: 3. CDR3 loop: CASSRGQVYGYTF. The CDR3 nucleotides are TGTGCCAGCAGTCGGGGACAGGTCTATGGCTACACCTTC.

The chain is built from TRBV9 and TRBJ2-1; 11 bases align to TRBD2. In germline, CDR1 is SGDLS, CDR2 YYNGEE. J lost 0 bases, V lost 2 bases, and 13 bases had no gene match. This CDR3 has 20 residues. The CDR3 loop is CASSVSSGTSGSSSYNEQFF. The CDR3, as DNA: TGTGCCAGCAGCGTCTCCTCCGGGACTAGCGGCTCTAGCTCCTACAATGAGCAGTTCTTC.

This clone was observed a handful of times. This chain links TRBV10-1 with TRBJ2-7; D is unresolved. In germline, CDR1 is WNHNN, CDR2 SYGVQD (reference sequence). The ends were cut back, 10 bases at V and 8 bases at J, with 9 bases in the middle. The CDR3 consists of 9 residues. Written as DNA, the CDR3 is TGCGCCATCGGTGATAAGCAGTACTTC. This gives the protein CAIGDKQYF.

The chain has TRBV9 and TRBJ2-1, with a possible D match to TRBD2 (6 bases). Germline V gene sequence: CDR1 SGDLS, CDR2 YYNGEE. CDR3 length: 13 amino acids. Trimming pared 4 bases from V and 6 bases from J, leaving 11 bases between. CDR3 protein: CASSPHGGNEQFF. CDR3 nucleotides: TGTGCCAGCAGCCCCCACGGGGGCAATGAGCAGTTCTTC.

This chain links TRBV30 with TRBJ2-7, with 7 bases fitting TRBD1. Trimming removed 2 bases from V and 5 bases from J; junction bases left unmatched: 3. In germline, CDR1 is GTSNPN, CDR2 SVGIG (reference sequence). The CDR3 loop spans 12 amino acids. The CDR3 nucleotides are TGTGCCTGGAGTACGACAGGGAACGAGCAGTACTTC. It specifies CAWSTTGNEQYF.

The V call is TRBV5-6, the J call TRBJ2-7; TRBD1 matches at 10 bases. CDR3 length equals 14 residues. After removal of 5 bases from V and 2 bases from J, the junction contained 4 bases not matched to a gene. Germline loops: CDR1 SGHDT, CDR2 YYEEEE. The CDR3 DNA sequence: TGTGCCAGCAGGGGACAGGGGTTACCCTACGAGCAGTACTTC. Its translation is CASRGQGLPYEQYF. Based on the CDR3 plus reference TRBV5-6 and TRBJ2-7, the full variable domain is DAGVTQSPTHLIKTRGQQVTLRCSPKSGHDTVSWYQQALGQGPQFIFQYYEEEERQRGNFPDRFSGHQFPNYSSELNVNALLLGDSALYLCASRGQGLPYEQYFGPGTRLTVT.

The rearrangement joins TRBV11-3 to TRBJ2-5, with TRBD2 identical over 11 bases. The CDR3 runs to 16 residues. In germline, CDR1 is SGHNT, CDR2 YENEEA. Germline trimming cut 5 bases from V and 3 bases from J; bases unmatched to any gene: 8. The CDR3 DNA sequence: TGTGCCAGCAGCCTGGGACTAGCGGCAACGGAAGAGACCCAGTACTTC. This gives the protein CASSLGLAATEETQYF.

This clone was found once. The CDR3 nucleotides are TGTGCCAATCGTCAGGGTCACGAGCAGTACTTC. The encoded protein is CANRQGHEQYF. This chain joins TRBV6-1 and TRBJ2-7, with D tentatively TRBD1 (5 bases). The V end lost 10 bases, the J end lost 5 bases, and 12 bases lay between the germline ends. Germline loops: CDR1 MNHNS, CDR2 SASEGT. The CDR3 has 11 residues.

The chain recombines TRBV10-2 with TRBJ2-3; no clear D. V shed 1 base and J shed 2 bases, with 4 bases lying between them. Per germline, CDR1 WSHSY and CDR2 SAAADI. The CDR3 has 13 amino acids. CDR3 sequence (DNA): TGCGCCAGCAGTGAGTGGCTCACAGATACGCAGTATTTT. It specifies CASSEWLTDTQYF.

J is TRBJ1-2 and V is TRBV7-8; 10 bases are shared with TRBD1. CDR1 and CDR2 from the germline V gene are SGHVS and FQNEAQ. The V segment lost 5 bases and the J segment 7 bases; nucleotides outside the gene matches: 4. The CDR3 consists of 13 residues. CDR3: CASSETGGPGYTF. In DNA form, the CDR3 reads TGTGCCAGCAGCGAGACAGGGGGCCCTGGCTACACCTTC.

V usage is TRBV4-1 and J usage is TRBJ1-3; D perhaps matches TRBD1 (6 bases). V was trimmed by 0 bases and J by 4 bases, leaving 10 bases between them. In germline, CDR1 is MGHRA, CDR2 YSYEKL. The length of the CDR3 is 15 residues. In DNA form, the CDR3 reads TGCGCCAGCAGCCAAGATCGACAGGTCGGAAACACCATATATTTT. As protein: CASSQDRQVGNTIYF.

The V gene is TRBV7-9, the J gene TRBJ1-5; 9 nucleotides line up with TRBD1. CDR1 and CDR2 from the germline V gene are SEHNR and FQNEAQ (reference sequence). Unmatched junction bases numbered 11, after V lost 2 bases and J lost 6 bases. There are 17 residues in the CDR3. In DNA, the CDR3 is TGTGCCAGCAGCTTATCGTCGGGGACAGGGTTGGGTCAGCCCCAGCATTTT. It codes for CASSLSSGTGLGQPQHF.

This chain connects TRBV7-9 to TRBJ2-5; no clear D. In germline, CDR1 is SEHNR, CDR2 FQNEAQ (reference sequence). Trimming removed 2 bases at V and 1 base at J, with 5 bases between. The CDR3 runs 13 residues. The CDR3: CASSLPSQETQYF. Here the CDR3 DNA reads TGTGCCAGCAGCTTACCGTCCCAAGAGACCCAGTACTTC.

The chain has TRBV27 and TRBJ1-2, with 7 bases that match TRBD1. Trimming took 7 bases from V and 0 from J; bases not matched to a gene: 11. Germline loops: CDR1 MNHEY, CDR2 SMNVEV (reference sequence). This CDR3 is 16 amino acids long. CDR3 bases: TGTGCCAGCATGAGGTGGGCCCAGGGGGCTAACTATGGCTACACCTTC. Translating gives CASMRWAQGANYGYTF.

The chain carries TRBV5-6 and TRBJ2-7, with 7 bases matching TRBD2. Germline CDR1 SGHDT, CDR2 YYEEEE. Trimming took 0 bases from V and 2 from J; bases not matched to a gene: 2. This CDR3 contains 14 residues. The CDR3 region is CASSLGGSPYEQYF. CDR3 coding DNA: TGTGCCAGCAGCTTGGGCGGGAGTCCCTACGAGCAGTACTTC.

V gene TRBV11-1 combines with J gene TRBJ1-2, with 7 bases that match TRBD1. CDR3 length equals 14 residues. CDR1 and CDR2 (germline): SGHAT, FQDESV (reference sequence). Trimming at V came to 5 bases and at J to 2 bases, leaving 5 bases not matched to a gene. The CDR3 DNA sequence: TGTGCCAGCAGCCCGTCGGACAGGAACTATGGCTACACCTTC. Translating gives CASSPSDRNYGYTF.

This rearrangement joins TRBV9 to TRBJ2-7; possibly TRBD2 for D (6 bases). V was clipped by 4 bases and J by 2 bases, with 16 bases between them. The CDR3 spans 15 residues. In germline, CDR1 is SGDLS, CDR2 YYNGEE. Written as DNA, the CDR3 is TGTGCCAGCAGCCCAGTGGGAGGAGGCACCTACGAGCAGTACTTC. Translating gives CASSPVGGGTYEQYF.

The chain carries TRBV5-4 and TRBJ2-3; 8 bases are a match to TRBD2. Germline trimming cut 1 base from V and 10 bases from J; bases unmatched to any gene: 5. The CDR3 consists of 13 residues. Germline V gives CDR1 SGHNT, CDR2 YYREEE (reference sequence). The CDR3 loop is CASSLMSGGPQYF. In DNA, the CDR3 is TGTGCCAGCAGCTTGATGAGCGGGGGACCGCAGTATTTT.

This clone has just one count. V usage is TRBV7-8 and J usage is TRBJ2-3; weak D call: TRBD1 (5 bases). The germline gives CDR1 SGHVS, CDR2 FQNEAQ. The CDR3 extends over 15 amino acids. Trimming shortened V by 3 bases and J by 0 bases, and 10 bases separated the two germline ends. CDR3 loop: CASSFRQSSTDTQYF. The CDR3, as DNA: TGTGCCAGCAGCTTCCGACAGTCTAGCACAGATACGCAGTATTTT.

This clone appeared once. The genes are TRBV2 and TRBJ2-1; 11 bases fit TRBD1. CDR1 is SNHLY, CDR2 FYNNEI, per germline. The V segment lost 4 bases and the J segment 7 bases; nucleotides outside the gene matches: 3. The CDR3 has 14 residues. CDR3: CASSVGTGGNEQFF. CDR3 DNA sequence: TGTGCCAGCAGTGTCGGGACAGGGGGTAATGAGCAGTTCTTC.

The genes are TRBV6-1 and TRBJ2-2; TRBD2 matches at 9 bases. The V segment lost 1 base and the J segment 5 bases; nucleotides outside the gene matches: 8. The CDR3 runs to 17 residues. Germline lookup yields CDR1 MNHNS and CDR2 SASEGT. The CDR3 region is CASSEGGLARDTGELFF. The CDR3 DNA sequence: TGTGCCAGCAGTGAAGGGGGACTAGCCCGAGATACCGGGGAGCTGTTTTTT.

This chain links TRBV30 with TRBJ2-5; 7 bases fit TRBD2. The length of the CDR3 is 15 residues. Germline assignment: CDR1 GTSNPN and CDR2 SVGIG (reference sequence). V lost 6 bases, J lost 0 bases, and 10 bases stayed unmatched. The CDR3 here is CACEGMGRDQETQYF. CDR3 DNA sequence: TGTGCCTGTGAAGGTATGGGGAGGGACCAAGAGACCCAGTACTTC.

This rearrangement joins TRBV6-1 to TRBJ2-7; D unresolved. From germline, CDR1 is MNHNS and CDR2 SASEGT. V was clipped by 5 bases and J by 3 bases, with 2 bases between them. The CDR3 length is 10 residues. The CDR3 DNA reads TGTGCCAGCAGTTACTACGAGCAGTACTTC. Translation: CASSYYEQYF.

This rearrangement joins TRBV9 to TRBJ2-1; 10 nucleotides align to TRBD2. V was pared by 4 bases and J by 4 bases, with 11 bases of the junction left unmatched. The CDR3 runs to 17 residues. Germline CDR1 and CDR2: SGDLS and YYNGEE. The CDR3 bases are TGTGCCAGCAGCTCCCCGCCTAGCGGGGGAGAATACAATGAGCAGTTCTTC. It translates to CASSSPPSGGEYNEQFF.

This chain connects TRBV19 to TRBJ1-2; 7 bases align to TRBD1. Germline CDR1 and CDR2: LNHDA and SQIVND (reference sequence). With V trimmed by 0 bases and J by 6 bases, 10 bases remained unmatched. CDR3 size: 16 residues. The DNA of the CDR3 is TGTGCCAGTAGTATAGATCTCGCAGGGGGTATCGATGGCTACACCTTC. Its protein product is CASSIDLAGGIDGYTF. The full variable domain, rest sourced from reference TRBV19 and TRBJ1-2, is DGGITQSPKYLFRKEGQNVTLSCEQNLNHDAMYWYRQDPGQGLRLIYYSQIVNDFQKGDIAEGYSVSREKKESFPLTVTSAQKNPTAFYLCASSIDLAGGIDGYTFGSGTRLTVV.